Following are 23 T cell receptor beta chains from one sample sequenced in a study of cytomegalovirus exposure and HLA in healthy donors. In the PCR, 60 Vbeta and 13 Jbeta primers were used. Data came from immunoSEQ multiplex PCR; TCRdb stores just in-frame clones and leaves some out. The data show 180,000 or so clones, with 65% to 85% seen just once and around 2.6% held by the top ten. Sequenced sample: PBMCs. These receptors all stem from a female donor in good health and CMV-seronegative.

The chain is built from TRBV6-1 and TRBJ1-2; D possibly corresponds to TRBD1 (6 bases). CDR3 size: 12 residues. V lost 3 bases and J 4 bases, leaving 6 bases between the germline ends. CDR1 and CDR2 (germline): MNHNS, SASEGT. CDR3 sequence (DNA): TGTGCCAGCAGTGAGACAGGCTATGGCTACACCTTC. It codes for CASSETGYGYTF.

This clone turned up a few times. V gene TRBV11-3 combines with J gene TRBJ1-1; 8 bases agree with TRBD1. The junction had 3 bases not matched to a gene; V was cut back by 4 bases and J by 8 bases. The CDR3 has 12 amino acids. Per the germline V gene, CDR1 is SGHNT and CDR2 is YENEEA. CDR3 sequence (DNA): TGTGCCAGCAGCTCCTGGACAGGGGAAGCTTTCTTT. It specifies CASSSWTGEAFF. Variable domain in full (rest from reference TRBV11-3 and TRBJ1-1): EAGVVQSPRYKIIEKKQPVAFWCNPISGHNTLYWYLQNLGQGPELLIRYENEEAVDDSQLPKDRFSAERLKGVDSTLKIQPAELGDSAVYLCASSSWTGEAFFGQGTRLTVV.

This chain links TRBV5-1 with TRBJ1-2, with 10 bases that match TRBD1. Germline CDR1 SGHRS, CDR2 YFSETQ. The CDR3 runs to 15 residues. V was clipped by 0 bases and J by 8 bases; unmatched bases: 7. CDR3 protein: CASSLGGQGSGGYTF. CDR3 sequence (DNA): TGCGCCAGCAGCTTGGGGGGACAGGGGTCGGGCGGCTACACCTTC.

This clone was seen more than once but under ten times. The chain is built from TRBV5-6 and TRBJ2-1, with TRBD1 matching over 7 bases. CDR3 size: 15 residues. J gave up 4 bases and V 0 bases, and 4 bases lay outside the gene matches. Germline loops: CDR1 SGHDT, CDR2 YYEEEE. CDR3 sequence reads: CASSLDRGGYNEQFF. CDR3 coding DNA: TGTGCCAGCAGCTTGGACAGGGGCGGTTACAATGAGCAGTTCTTC.

This clone came up a few times. At one end, the junction sequence differs from germline, possibly due to a read error. The chain carries TRBV7-9 and TRBJ2-7; TRBD1 matches at 7 bases. The germline V gene encodes CDR1 SEHNR and CDR2 FQNEAQ (reference sequence). The CDR3 loop spans 19 amino acids. CDR3 region: CSSSSPVTDKQGSPYEQYF. Written as DNA, the CDR3 is TGTTCCAGCAGCTCTCCCGTTACTGATAAACAGGGGTCCCCCTACGAGCAGTACTTC. Combining the CDR3 with reference TRBV7-9 and TRBJ2-7 gives the whole variable domain DTGVSQNPRHKITKRGQNVTFRCDPISEHNRLYWYRQTLGQGPEFLTYFQNEAQLEKSRLLSDRFSAERPKGSFSTLEIQRTEQGDSAMYLCSSSSPVTDKQGSPYEQYFGPGTRLTVT.

J is TRBJ1-2 and V is TRBV6-5; tentative D call: TRBD1 (6 bases). CDR1 is MNHEY, CDR2 SVGAGI, per germline. Between the trimmed V and J ends, which lost 5 bases and 5 bases, there was a span of 15 bases. The CDR3 is made up of 14 amino acids. The DNA of the CDR3 is TGTGCCAGCAGTCGGGACAACCCAAAATATGGCTACACCTTC. This codes for CASSRDNPKYGYTF.

The rearrangement uses TRBV5-1 and TRBJ2-5; the match to TRBD2 covers 7 bases. Germline CDR1 SGHRS, CDR2 YFSETQ. CDR3 size: 15 residues. The V gene end was trimmed by 6 bases and the J gene end by 3 bases; junction bases not matched to a gene: 11. The CDR3 is CASTRYGLAEETQYF. In DNA, the CDR3 is TGCGCCAGCACCCGATATGGGCTAGCGGAAGAGACCCAGTACTTC.

This sequence joins TRBV9 and TRBJ2-1; 16 bases are a match to TRBD2. The germline CDR1 and CDR2 sequences are SGDLS and YYNGEE. V dropped 2 bases and J dropped 7; count of bases not matched to a gene: 6. The CDR3 totals 17 residues. The CDR3 loop reads CASSVLGTSGGGNEQFF. The CDR3 region has the DNA TGTGCCAGCAGCGTCCTCGGGACTAGCGGGGGGGGTAATGAGCAGTTCTTC. Looking up the rest from reference TRBV9 and TRBJ2-1 gives the full variable domain: DSGVTQTPKHLITATGQRVTLRCSPRSGDLSVYWYQQSLDQGLQFLIQYYNGEERAKGNILERFSAQQFPDLHSELNLSSLELGDSALYFCASSVLGTSGGGNEQFFGPGTRLTVL.

J is TRBJ1-2 and V is TRBV4-2; the D gene is possibly TRBD1 (6 bases). Trimming removed 0 bases at V and 4 bases at J, with 18 bases between. CDR1 is LGHNA, CDR2 YNFKEQ, per germline. This CDR3 region has 17 residues. CDR3 in DNA: TGTGCCAGCAGCCAAGATCAGGGAGGGGGGGAAGGCTATGGCTACACCTTC. Its translation is CASSQDQGGGEGYGYTF.

This chain connects TRBV14 to TRBJ2-2; tentative D call: TRBD1 (6 bases). The CDR3 runs to 17 residues. V was pared by 0 bases and J by 5 bases, with 16 bases between. Germline CDR1 SGHDN, CDR2 FVKESK. This chain's CDR3 is CASSQDPYRVVTGELFF. The CDR3 nucleotides read TGTGCCAGCAGCCAAGACCCCTACAGGGTTGTAACCGGGGAGCTGTTTTTT.

V usage is TRBV9 and J usage is TRBJ1-2, with D maybe TRBD1 (5 bases). Germline V gene sequence: CDR1 SGDLS, CDR2 YYNGEE. Trimming shortened V by 3 bases and J by 8 bases, and 20 bases separated the two germline ends. This CDR3 has 15 residues. This CDR3 reads CASSATGNGRGGYTF. CDR3 DNA: TGTGCCAGCAGCGCAACTGGGAATGGGAGGGGAGGCTACACCTTC.

This clone was recorded a few times. The V gene is TRBV2, the J gene TRBJ2-1; 10 bases line up with TRBD1. The germline CDR1 and CDR2 sequences are SNHLY and FYNNEI. CDR3 length: 13 residues. V lost 3 bases to trimming and J lost 15 bases; unmatched junction nucleotides: 8. In nucleotides, the CDR3 is TGTGCCAGCAGTGATCCAGGGACAGGGGTTTTGTTCTTC. This codes for CASSDPGTGVLFF.

The chain joins TRBV29-1 to TRBJ2-3; TRBD2 matches 13 bases. The CDR3 consists of 15 residues. Looked up from germline, CDR1 is SQVTM and CDR2 is ANQGSEA. V trimming: 7 bases; J trimming: 0 bases; junction bases outside the gene matches: 4. In DNA, the CDR3 is TGCAGCGGTGGGACTAGCGGGACGAGCACAGATACGCAGTATTTT. It codes for CSGGTSGTSTDTQYF.

V gene TRBV4-3 combines with J gene TRBJ2-1; unclear D gene. V was pared by 3 bases and J by 3 bases, with 15 bases between. The length of the CDR3 is 16 residues. Per germline, CDR1 LGHNA and CDR2 YSLEER. CDR3 loop: CASSHHPVSNYNEQFF. CDR3 DNA sequence: TGCGCCAGCAGCCATCACCCGGTGTCCAACTACAATGAGCAGTTCTTC.

With respect to this clone: The junction differs from germline at one of its ends, possibly a read error. The chain is built from TRBV7-9 and TRBJ1-2, with a possible D match to TRBD1 (5 bases). The CDR3 contains 16 residues. Germline V gene lookup returns CDR1 SEHNR and CDR2 FQNEAQ (reference sequence). CDR3 DNA sequence: TGTTCCAGCAGTTCGTACCGAGGGAGGGACCTTCTTCGCTACACCTTC. It yields the protein CSSSSYRGRDLLRYTF.

V gene TRBV4-1 combines with J gene TRBJ1-2; D is perhaps TRBD1 (5 bases). Germline CDR1 MGHRA, CDR2 YSYEKL. The ends were cut back, 0 bases at V and 4 bases at J, with 9 bases in the middle. This CDR3 contains 14 residues. The CDR3 loop is CASSQDGAVYGYTF. In DNA, the CDR3 is TGCGCCAGCAGCCAAGATGGGGCAGTCTATGGCTACACCTTC.

This chain connects TRBV11-2 to TRBJ2-7, with 8 bases fitting TRBD2. There are 14 residues in the CDR3. Germline V gene data show CDR1 as SGHAT and CDR2 as FQNNGV. Trimming at V came to 5 bases and at J to 5 bases, leaving 8 bases not matched to a gene. As DNA, the CDR3 is TGTGCCAGCAGCCGTCCGGGGGGGCGGGACGAGCAGTACTTC. Translation gives CASSRPGGRDEQYF.

The J gene is TRBJ2-1, the V gene TRBV5-3; weak D call: TRBD1 (7 bases). TRBV5-3 is flagged as an ORF with uncertain function. The CDR3 has 15 residues. Between the trimmed V and J ends, which lost 1 base and 8 bases, there was a span of 16 bases. CDR3 residues: CARSLSHIRGDEQFF. Here the CDR3 DNA reads TGTGCCAGAAGCTTGAGCCACATCAGGGGGGATGAGCAGTTCTTC.

Written as DNA, the CDR3 is TGTGCCAGCAGTAACTCGGGGTTCTATGGCTACACCTTC. This encodes CASSNSGFYGYTF. V and J are TRBV28 and TRBJ1-2; no firm D call. Trimming pared 5 bases from V and 4 bases from J, leaving 11 bases between. The germline V gene encodes CDR1 MDHEN and CDR2 SYDVKM. The CDR3 sequence is 13 residues long.

There are a few counts of this clone. V and J are TRBV5-6 and TRBJ1-5; TRBD1 matches at 7 bases. CDR1 is SGHDT, CDR2 YYEEEE, per germline. Trimming took 2 bases from V and 7 from J; bases not matched to a gene: 12. This CDR3 has 16 residues. This CDR3 is CASSFETQRGRQPQHF. As DNA, the CDR3 is TGTGCCAGCAGCTTTGAGACTCAGAGGGGGCGGCAGCCCCAGCATTTT.

The rearrangement uses TRBV19 and TRBJ2-1; TRBD2 agrees at 10 bases. The CDR3 loop spans 16 amino acids. The V segment lost 3 bases and the J segment 3 bases; nucleotides outside the gene matches: 5. Germline-derived CDR1 and CDR2 are LNHDA and SQIVND (reference sequence). CDR3 DNA sequence: TGTGCCAGTAGTATGAAGGCTAGCGGGGGCTACAATGAGCAGTTCTTC. Protein product: CASSMKASGGYNEQFF.

The genes are TRBV12-5 and TRBJ2-7; 11 bases fit TRBD2. The CDR3 runs to 19 residues. Per the germline V gene, CDR1 is LGHNT and CDR2 is FRNRAP. Trimming at V came to 4 bases and at J to 2 bases, leaving 16 bases not matched to a gene. The CDR3 loop reads CASGWVVTSGSDSPYEQYF. In nucleotides, the CDR3 is TGTGCTAGTGGTTGGGTGGTCACTAGCGGGAGCGATAGCCCCTACGAGCAGTACTTC.

This clone was seen once. The chain recombines TRBV11-3 with TRBJ1-2; 7 bases align to TRBD1. The germline V gene encodes CDR1 SGHNT and CDR2 YENEEA. V lost 4 bases, J lost 0 bases, and 11 bases stayed unmatched. The CDR3 loop spans 17 amino acids. The CDR3 spells CASSSIGGGVSNYGYTF. CDR3 nucleotide sequence: TGTGCCAGCAGCTCTATCGGAGGGGGCGTCTCTAACTATGGCTACACCTTC.